This is a list of T cell receptor beta chains from one sample in a study of blood T cell repertoires in COVID-19. Sequencing was performed with immunoSEQ multiplex PCR; in TCRdb, only in-frame clones are kept and a portion is missing. The sample yields about 220,000 clones, 80% to 85% seen once. The sample consisted of peripheral blood. These receptors were taken from a woman between 70 and 85 years old with COVID-19, enrolled during active disease. The CDR3 runs from the conserved cysteine through the conserved F or W. The D gene is left open where the match is weak. Part of the rows lack a size; the others show once, few, many or a class for expanded clones.

J: TRBJ1-4; V: TRBV2; D: TRBD1; size: -; length: 17; DNA: TGTGCCAGCAGTGCTCAACCTCAGACAGGGTGGGCGGAAAAACTGTTTTTT; CDR3: CASSAQPQTGWAEKLFF
J: TRBJ2-1; V: TRBV24-1; D: -; size: -; length: 14; DNA: TGTGCCACCAGTGATCCGAGCGGAGACAATGAGCAGTTCTTC; CDR3: CATSDPSGDNEQFF
J: TRBJ2-5; V: TRBV5-4; D: -; size: -; length: 16; DNA: TGTGCCAGCAAAACAGGCAAAAATAAGGCCGGAGAGACCCAGTACTTC; CDR3: CASKTGKNKAGETQYF
J: TRBJ2-7; V: TRBV4-1; D: TRBD2; size: -; length: 15; DNA: TGCGCCAGCAGCCATTTAGCGGGACCAGGTACGAAGCAGTACTTC; CDR3: CASSHLAGPGTKQYF
J: TRBJ1-4; V: TRBV2; D: -; size: -; length: 12; DNA: TGTGCCAGCATCTTATTCAATGAAAAACTGTTTTTT; CDR3: CASILFNEKLFF
J: TRBJ2-2; V: TRBV5-1; D: -; size: -; length: 14; DNA: TGCGCCAGCAGCTTGGAGCCGTACACCGGGGAGCTGTTTTTT; CDR3: CASSLEPYTGELFF
J: TRBJ2-7; V: TRBV10-1; D: TRBD1; size: -; length: 12; DNA: TGCGCCAGCAGTGGAATTGACAGGGGGTCCTACTTC; CDR3: CASSGIDRGSYF
J: TRBJ1-3; V: TRBV9; D: TRBD1; size: -; length: 17; DNA: TGTGCCAGCAGCGTCAGCTGGACAGGGCGTCCTGGAAACACCATATATTTT; CDR3: CASSVSWTGRPGNTIYF
J: TRBJ1-2; V: TRBV6-5; D: TRBD1; size: -; length: 14; DNA: TGTGCCAGCGGTCTTGGACAGGGTGGCTATGGCTACACCTTC; CDR3: CASGLGQGGYGYTF
J: TRBJ1-1; V: TRBV7-9; D: -; size: -; length: 13; DNA: TGTGCCAGCAGCTTACTCGGTAACACTGAAGCTTTCTTT; CDR3: CASSLLGNTEAFF
J: TRBJ1-3; V: TRBV28; D: -; size: -; length: 17; DNA: TGTGCCAGCAGTTTATGGCGGGGGGGGACCTCTGGAAACACCATATATTTT; CDR3: CASSLWRGGTSGNTIYF
J: TRBJ2-4; V: TRBV2; D: TRBD2; size: -; length: 14; DNA: TGTGCCAGCAGTGCGGGGGGTGGCGGAAACATTCAGTACTTC; CDR3: CASSAGGGGNIQYF
J: TRBJ2-7; V: TRBV4-3; D: TRBD1; size: few; length: 18; DNA: TGCGCCAGCAGCCCAGGGACAGGGGTCCTCGGGAGCTCCTACGAGCAGTACTTC; CDR3: CASSPGTGVLGSSYEQYF
J: TRBJ2-3; V: TRBV5-6; D: TRBD1; size: -; length: 14; DNA: TGTGCCAGCAGGTGGGGACAGGCCACAGATACGCAGTATTTT; CDR3: CASRWGQATDTQYF
J: TRBJ2-6; V: TRBV5-1; D: -; size: few; length: 17; DNA: TGCGCAACTCAACCCGGGTCAATGAGCTCTGGGGCCAACGTCCTGACTTTC; CDR3: CATQPGSMSSGANVLTF
J: TRBJ1-3; V: TRBV28; D: -; size: -; length: 15; DNA: TGTGCCAGCAGTTTAGCGTCCAAATCTGGAAACACCATATATTTT; CDR3: CASSLASKSGNTIYF
J: TRBJ2-1; V: TRBV7-2; D: TRBD2; size: -; length: 16; DNA: TGTGCCAGCAGCTTAGACGGCGGGAGCTCCTACAATGAGCAGTTCTTC; CDR3: CASSLDGGSSYNEQFF
J: TRBJ1-6; V: TRBV28; D: TRBD1; size: -; length: 14; DNA: TGTGCCAGCAGCGATGGACAGGGTCGGTCACCCCTCCACTTT; CDR3: CASSDGQGRSPLHF
J: TRBJ1-1; V: TRBV18; D: -; size: -; length: 13; DNA: TGTGCCAGCTCACCAAATCAAAACACTGAAGCTTTCTTT; CDR3: CASSPNQNTEAFF
J: TRBJ1-1; V: TRBV27; D: -; size: -; length: 15; DNA: TGTGCCAGCAGTTTAGCAGGCTCCATGAACACTGAAGCTTTCTTT; CDR3: CASSLAGSMNTEAFF
J: TRBJ2-2; V: TRBV7-2; D: TRBD2; size: once; length: 18; DNA: TGTGCCAGCAGCAGCCTCACCGGGACTAGCGTTAACACCGGGGAGCTGTTTTTT; CDR3: CASSSLTGTSVNTGELFF
J: TRBJ2-3; V: TRBV5-8; D: TRBD2; size: -; length: 15; DNA: TGTGCCAGCAGCTTGGAGCTAGCGGGAGTGGGTACGCAGTATTTT; CDR3: CASSLELAGVGTQYF
J: TRBJ2-3; V: TRBV7-2; D: -; size: -; length: 14; DNA: TGTGCCAGCAGCTTAGTAGTAAGCACAGATACGCAGTATTTT; CDR3: CASSLVVSTDTQYF
J: TRBJ1-1; V: TRBV6-5; D: -; size: -; length: 10; DNA: TGTGCCAGCGGCAACACTGAAGCTTTCTTT; CDR3: CASGNTEAFF
J: TRBJ1-1; V: TRBV6-5; D: -; size: -; length: 13; DNA: TGTGCCAGCAGTACTGCTGACACCCCGGGGGCTTTCTTT; CDR3: CASSTADTPGAFF
J: TRBJ1-2; V: TRBV5-4; D: -; size: -; length: 13; DNA: TGTGCCAGCAGCTTGGACAGGGTGAGCGGCTACACCTTC; CDR3: CASSLDRVSGYTF
J: TRBJ2-1; V: TRBV28; D: TRBD2; size: once; length: 12; DNA: TGCGAACTAGCGGGAGTATCCCATGAGCAGTTCTTC; CDR3: CELAGVSHEQFF
J: TRBJ2-2; V: TRBV6-2/TRBV6-3; D: TRBD1; size: -; length: 14; DNA: TGTGCCAGCAGTGCGCCAGGGGGCGGCGGGGAGCTGTTTTTT; CDR3: CASSAPGGGGELFF
J: TRBJ2-2; V: TRBV30; D: -; size: -; length: 16; DNA: TGTGCCTGGAGCCGGGGGAGGATTTCGAACACCGGGGAGCTGTTTTTT; CDR3: CAWSRGRISNTGELFF
J: TRBJ2-7; V: TRBV6-2/TRBV6-3; D: -; size: -; length: 11; DNA: TGTGCCAGCAGTTCTACTTACGAGCAGTACTTC; CDR3: CASSSTYEQYF
J: TRBJ1-1; V: TRBV19; D: -; size: -; length: 14; DNA: TGTGCCAGTAGTCCGCGGAGGGGTAGGACTGAAGCTTTCTTT; CDR3: CASSPRRGRTEAFF
J: TRBJ2-2; V: TRBV9; D: TRBD2; size: -; length: 15; DNA: TGTGCCAGCAGCGTAGACGGGAGGGCAGACGGGGAGCTGTTTTTT; CDR3: CASSVDGRADGELFF
J: TRBJ1-1; V: TRBV10-1; D: TRBD1; size: -; length: 16; DNA: TGCGCCAGCAATACCGGGACAGGGGGCGAAATTGCTGAAGCTTTCTTT; CDR3: CASNTGTGGEIAEAFF
J: TRBJ1-2; V: TRBV28; D: -; size: -; length: 17; DNA: TGTGCCAGCAGCCCATTCCTTTTCGTTGGCCCCCTCAATGGCTACACCTTC; CDR3: CASSPFLFVGPLNGYTF
J: TRBJ1-5; V: TRBV10-3; D: -; size: -; length: 16; DNA: TGTGCCATCACCCTAGGACAGCAGATGGGCAATCAGCCCCAGCATTTT; CDR3: CAITLGQQMGNQPQHF
J: TRBJ2-7; V: TRBV6-5; D: TRBD1; size: few; length: 13; DNA: TGTGCCAGCAGAGGGGACAGGCTTTACGAGCAGTACTTC; CDR3: CASRGDRLYEQYF
J: TRBJ1-5; V: TRBV6-2/TRBV6-3; D: TRBD1; size: -; length: 15; DNA: TGTGCCAGCAGCCCCCGGGACAGGGACCATCAGCCCCAGCATTTT; CDR3: CASSPRDRDHQPQHF
J: TRBJ2-1; V: TRBV2; D: -; size: -; length: 15; DNA: TGTGCCAGCAGTGAAGTGAGATCAAAGTACAATGAGCAGTTCTTC; CDR3: CASSEVRSKYNEQFF
J: TRBJ2-1; V: TRBV4-1; D: TRBD2; size: -; length: 17; DNA: TGCGCCAGCAGCCAGAAATTACTAGCGGGAGGAAACAATGAGCAGTTCTTC; CDR3: CASSQKLLAGGNNEQFF
J: TRBJ2-7; V: TRBV28; D: -; size: -; length: 13; DNA: TGTGCCAGCGCTCCCAGGGGAACCTACGAGCAGTACTTC; CDR3: CASAPRGTYEQYF
J: TRBJ2-2; V: TRBV7-3; D: -; size: -; length: 14; DNA: TGTGCCAGCAGCATAATAGCACACACCGGGGAGCTGTTTTTT; CDR3: CASSIIAHTGELFF
J: TRBJ2-2; V: TRBV6-5; D: -; size: -; length: 16; DNA: TGTGCCAGCAGTTACAAGGCAGGGTGGGTTCACGGGGAGCTGTTTTTT; CDR3: CASSYKAGWVHGELFF
J: TRBJ1-1; V: TRBV5-1; D: TRBD1; size: -; length: 13; DNA: TGCGCCAGCAGCTCGGGGGACAGGGGTGAAGCTTTCTTT; CDR3: CASSSGDRGEAFF
J: TRBJ2-7; V: TRBV28; D: -; size: -; length: 15; DNA: TGTGCCAGCAGTGGATACACAGGGTTCGGGAGGGAGCAGTACTTC; CDR3: CASSGYTGFGREQYF
J: TRBJ2-7; V: TRBV30; D: TRBD2; size: -; length: 11; DNA: TGTGCCTGGACGGCGGGAGGCGAGCAGTACTTC; CDR3: CAWTAGGEQYF
J: TRBJ2-7; V: TRBV11-2; D: -; size: few; length: 13; DNA: TGTGCCAGCAGCTTCGTTACTAATCCCGAGCAGTACTTC; CDR3: CASSFVTNPEQYF
J: TRBJ2-5; V: TRBV6-2/TRBV6-3; D: -; size: -; length: 13; DNA: TGTGCCAGCAGTTCCCGGGCGGGAGAGACCCAGTACTTC; CDR3: CASSSRAGETQYF